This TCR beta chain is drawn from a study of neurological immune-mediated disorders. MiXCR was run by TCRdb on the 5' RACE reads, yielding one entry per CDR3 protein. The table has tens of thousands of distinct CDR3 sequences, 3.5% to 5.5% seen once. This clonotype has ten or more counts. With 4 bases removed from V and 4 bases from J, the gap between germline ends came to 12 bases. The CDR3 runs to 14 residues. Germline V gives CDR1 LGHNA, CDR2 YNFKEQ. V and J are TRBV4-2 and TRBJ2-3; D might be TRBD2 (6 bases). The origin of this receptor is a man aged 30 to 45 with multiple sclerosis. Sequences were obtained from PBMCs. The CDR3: CASSRLDDADTQYF. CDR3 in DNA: TGTGCCAGCAGCCGACTAGATGACGCAGATACGCAGTATTTT.